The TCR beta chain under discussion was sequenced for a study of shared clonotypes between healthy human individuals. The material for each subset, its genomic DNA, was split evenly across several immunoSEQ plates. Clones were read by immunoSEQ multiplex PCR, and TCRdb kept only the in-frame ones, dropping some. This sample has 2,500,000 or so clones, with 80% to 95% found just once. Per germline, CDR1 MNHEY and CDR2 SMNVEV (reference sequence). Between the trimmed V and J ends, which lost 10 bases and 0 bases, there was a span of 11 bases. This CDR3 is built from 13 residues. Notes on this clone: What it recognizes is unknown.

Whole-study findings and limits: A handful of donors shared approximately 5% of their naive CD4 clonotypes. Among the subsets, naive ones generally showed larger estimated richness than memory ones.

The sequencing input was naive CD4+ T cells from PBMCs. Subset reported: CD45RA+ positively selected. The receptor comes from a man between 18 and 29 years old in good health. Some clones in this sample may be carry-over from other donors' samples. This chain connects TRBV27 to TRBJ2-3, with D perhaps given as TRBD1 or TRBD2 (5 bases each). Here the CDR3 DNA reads TGTGCCACCCGGGGACGCAGCACAGATACGCAGTATTTT. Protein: CATRGRSTDTQYF.